This T cell receptor (beta chain) emerged from a study of cytotoxic CD8 clonotypes in ibrutinib-treated CLL. Study background: The patients comprised about a dozen relapsed/refractory and 15 treatment-naive cases, some 18 IGHV unmutated. Response sampling took place at median approximately 11 months of treatment, range 6 to 36.

Concerning this clone: Its cognate antigen is unknown.

Repertoires were generated with immunoSEQ multiplex PCR, while TCRdb's copy carries only in-frame clones and drops some. The profile shows 25,000 to 35,000 clones, almost 85% of them singletons. J lost 5 bases, V lost 3 bases, and 2 bases had no gene match. CDR1 is ENHRY, CDR2 SYGVKD, per germline. This CDR3 region has 15 residues. The study's findings and limits: On treatment, the uncommon public clonotypes contracted or remained stable.

The V and J genes are TRBV10-3 and TRBJ2-2; 11 nucleotides line up with TRBD2. The source material was PBMCs, sampled after 24 months of ibrutinib treatment. This receptor was identified in a human donor with chronic lymphocytic leukemia. CDR3 in amino acids: CAISELAGVTGELFF. The CDR3 bases are TGTGCCATCAGTGAACTAGCGGGGGTTACCGGGGAGCTGTTTTTT.